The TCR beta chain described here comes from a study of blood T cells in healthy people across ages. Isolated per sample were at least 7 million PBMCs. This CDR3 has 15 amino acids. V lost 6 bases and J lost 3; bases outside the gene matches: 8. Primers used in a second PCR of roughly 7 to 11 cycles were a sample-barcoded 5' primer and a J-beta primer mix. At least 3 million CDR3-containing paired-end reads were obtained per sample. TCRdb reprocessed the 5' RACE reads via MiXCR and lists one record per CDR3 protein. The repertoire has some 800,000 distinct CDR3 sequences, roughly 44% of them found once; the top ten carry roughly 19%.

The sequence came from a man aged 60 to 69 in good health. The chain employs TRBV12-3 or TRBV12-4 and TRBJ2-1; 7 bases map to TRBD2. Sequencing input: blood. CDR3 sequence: CASSYPGRDYNEQFF. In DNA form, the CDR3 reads TGTGCCAGCAGCTACCCGGGGAGGGACTACAATGAGCAGTTCTTC.